Shown below are 4 T cell receptor beta chains from a single sample sequenced in a study of CD8+CD57+ T cells in acquired aplastic anemia. CDR3 and TCR beta VDJ profiling relied on genomic DNA as the template. TCRdb recomputed calls from the reads with MiXCR, one row per CDR3 protein. This sample carries 200,000 to 250,000 distinct CDR3 sequences, 55% to 65% of them seen once, and the ten largest clones take roughly 64%. Previously, flow cytometry had revealed CD8+CD57+ cell expansion in the patients chosen for sequencing. What was sequenced was sorted CD4+, CD8+, or CD8+CD57+ T cells (not recorded which) from PBMCs. Receptors were obtained from a human donor with aplastic anemia.

This clonotype was seen ten or more times. V is TRBV9 and J is TRBJ1-3; D not resolved. Germline lookup yields CDR1 SGDLS and CDR2 YYNGEE. Trimming removed 3 bases from V and 1 base from J, with 5 bases in between. This CDR3 has 13 amino acids. CDR3 in DNA: TGTGCCAGCAGCGGAGGATCTGGAAACACCATATATTTT. Its translation is CASSGGSGNTIYF.

This clonotype has a single count. The gene calls are TRBV29-1 and TRBJ2-1; 9 bases line up with TRBD1. Germline assignment: CDR1 SQVTM and CDR2 ANQGSEA. V lost 5 bases, J lost 5 bases, and 7 bases stayed unmatched. This CDR3 comprises 14 residues. CDR3 protein: CSVTQGAINNEQFF. Written as DNA, the CDR3 is TGCAGCGTTACACAGGGGGCTATAAACAATGAGCAGTTCTTC.

The table lists this clonotype with many counts. The rearrangement links TRBV2 to TRBJ1-1, with D possibly being TRBD1 (5 bases). Germline V gene lookup returns CDR1 SNHLY and CDR2 FYNNEI. The germline V and J ends were trimmed by 3 bases and 1 base, with 15 bases remaining between them. The CDR3 has 16 residues. The CDR3 region is CASSDIEGRGNTEAFF. DNA for the CDR3: TGTGCCAGCAGTGATATCGAGGGGCGCGGGAACACTGAAGCTTTCTTT.

This clonotype appeared many times. The chain recombines TRBV6-1 with TRBJ1-2; possible D gene TRBD1, 5 bases. This CDR3 is built from 15 residues. V lost 7 bases to trimming and J lost 4 bases, with 19 bases between them. From germline, CDR1 is MNHNS and CDR2 SASEGT. The CDR3: CASTTTWGGGYGYTF. The CDR3 coding sequence is TGTGCCAGCACTACGACCTGGGGGGGTGGCTATGGCTACACCTTC.